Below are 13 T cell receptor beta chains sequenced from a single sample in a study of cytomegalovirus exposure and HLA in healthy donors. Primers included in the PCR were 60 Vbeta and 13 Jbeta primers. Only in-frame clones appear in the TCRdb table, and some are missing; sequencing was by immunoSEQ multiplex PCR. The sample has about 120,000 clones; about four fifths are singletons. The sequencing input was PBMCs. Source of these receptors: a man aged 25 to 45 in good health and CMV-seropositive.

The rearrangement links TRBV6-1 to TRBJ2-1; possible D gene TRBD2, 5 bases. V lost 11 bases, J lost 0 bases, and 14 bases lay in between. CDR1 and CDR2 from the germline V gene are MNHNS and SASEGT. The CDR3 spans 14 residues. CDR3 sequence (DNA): TGTGCCGGGTCACCTCGGGGCTCCTACAATGAGCAGTTCTTC. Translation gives CAGSPRGSYNEQFF.

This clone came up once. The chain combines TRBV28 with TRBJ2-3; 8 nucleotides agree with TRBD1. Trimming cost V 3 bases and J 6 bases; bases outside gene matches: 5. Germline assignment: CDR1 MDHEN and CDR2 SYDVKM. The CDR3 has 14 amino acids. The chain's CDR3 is CASSLAGGSDTQYF. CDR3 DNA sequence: TGTGCCAGCAGTTTGGCAGGGGGCTCGGATACGCAGTATTTT.

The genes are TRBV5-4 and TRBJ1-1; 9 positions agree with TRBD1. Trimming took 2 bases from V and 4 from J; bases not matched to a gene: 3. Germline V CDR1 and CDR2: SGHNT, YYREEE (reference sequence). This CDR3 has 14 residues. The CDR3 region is CASSFGTGLTEAFF. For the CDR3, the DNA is TGTGCCAGCAGCTTTGGGACAGGGCTCACTGAAGCTTTCTTT. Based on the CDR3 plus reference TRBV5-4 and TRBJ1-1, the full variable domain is ETGVTQSPTHLIKTRGQQVTLRCSSQSGHNTVSWYQQALGQGPQFIFQYYREEENGRGNFPPRFSGLQFPNYSSELNVNALELDDSALYLCASSFGTGLTEAFFGQGTRLTVV.

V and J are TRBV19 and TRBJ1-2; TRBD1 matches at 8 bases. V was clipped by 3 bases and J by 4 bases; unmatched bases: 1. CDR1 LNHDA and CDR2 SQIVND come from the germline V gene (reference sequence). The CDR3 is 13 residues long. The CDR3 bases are TGTGCCAGTAGTATTGACAGGGGCTATGGCTACACCTTC. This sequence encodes CASSIDRGYGYTF.

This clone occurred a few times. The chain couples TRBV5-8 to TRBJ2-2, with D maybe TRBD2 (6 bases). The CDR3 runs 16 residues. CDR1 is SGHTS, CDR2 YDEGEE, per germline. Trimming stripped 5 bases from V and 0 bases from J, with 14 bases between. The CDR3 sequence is CASRGRWGANTGELFF. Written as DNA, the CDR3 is TGTGCCAGCAGGGGAAGATGGGGGGCGAACACCGGGGAGCTGTTTTTT.

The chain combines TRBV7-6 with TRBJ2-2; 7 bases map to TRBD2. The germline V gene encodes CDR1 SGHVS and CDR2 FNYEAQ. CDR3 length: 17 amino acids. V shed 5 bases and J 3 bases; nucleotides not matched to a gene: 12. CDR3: CASSLMAGEEHTGELFF. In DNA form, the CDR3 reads TGTGCCAGCAGCCTCATGGCGGGAGAAGAACACACCGGGGAGCTGTTTTTT.

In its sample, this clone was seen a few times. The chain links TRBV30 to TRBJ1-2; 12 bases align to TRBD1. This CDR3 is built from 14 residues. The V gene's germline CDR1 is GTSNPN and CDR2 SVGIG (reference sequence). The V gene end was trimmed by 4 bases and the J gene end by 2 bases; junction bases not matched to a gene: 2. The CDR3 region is CAWTGTGGNYGYTF. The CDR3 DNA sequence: TGTGCCTGGACCGGGACAGGGGGCAACTATGGCTACACCTTC.

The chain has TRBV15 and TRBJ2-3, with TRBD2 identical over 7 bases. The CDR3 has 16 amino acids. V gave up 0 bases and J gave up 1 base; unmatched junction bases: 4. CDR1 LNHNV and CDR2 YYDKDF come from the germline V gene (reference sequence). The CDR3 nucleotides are TGTGCCACCAGCAGAGAGGAGGGAGGGGGCACAGATACGCAGTATTTT. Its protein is CATSREEGGGTDTQYF.

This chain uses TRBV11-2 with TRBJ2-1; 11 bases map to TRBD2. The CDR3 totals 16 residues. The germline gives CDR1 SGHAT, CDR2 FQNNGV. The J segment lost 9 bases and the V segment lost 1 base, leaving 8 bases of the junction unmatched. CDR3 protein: CASSLGAASGGSEQFF. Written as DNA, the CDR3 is TGTGCCAGCAGCTTAGGGGCGGCTAGCGGGGGGAGTGAGCAGTTCTTC. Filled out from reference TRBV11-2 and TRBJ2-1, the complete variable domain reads EAGVAQSPRYKIIEKRQSVAFWCNPISGHATLYWYQQILGQGPKLLIQFQNNGVVDDSQLPKDRFSAERLKGVDSTLKIQPAKLEDSAVYLCASSLGAASGGSEQFFGPGTRLTVL.

The CDR3 here is CASSLGGAYGYGYTF. Here the CDR3 DNA reads TGTGCCAGCAGCTTAGGCGGGGCCTACGGATATGGCTACACCTTC. The rearrangement joins TRBV7-8 to TRBJ1-2, with D possibly matching TRBD1 (5 bases). Germline CDR1 is SGHVS and CDR2 is FQNEAQ. V lost 1 base to trimming and J lost 5 bases, with 14 bases between them. CDR3 length: 15 residues. The full variable domain, with the rest looked up from reference TRBV7-8 and TRBJ1-2, is GAGVSQSPRYKVAKRGQDVALRCDPISGHVSLFWYQQALGQGPEFLTYFQNEAQLDKSGLPSDRFFAERPEGSVSTLKIQRTQQEDSAVYLCASSLGGAYGYGYTFGSGTRLTVV.

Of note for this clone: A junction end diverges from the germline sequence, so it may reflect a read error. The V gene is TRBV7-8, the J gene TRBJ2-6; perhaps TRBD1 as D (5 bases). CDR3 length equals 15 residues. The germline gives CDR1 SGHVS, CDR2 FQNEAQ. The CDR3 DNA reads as TGTGCCAGCAGCTTTACCACCCCTGGGGCCAACGGCCTGACTTTC. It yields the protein CASSFTTPGANGLTF.

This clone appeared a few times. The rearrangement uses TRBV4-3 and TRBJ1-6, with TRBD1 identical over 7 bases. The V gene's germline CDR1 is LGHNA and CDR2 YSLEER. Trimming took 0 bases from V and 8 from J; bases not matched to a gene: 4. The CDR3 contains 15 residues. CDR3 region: CASSQDRDSYSPLHF. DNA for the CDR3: TGCGCCAGCAGCCAAGACCGGGACAGTTATTCACCCCTCCACTTT.

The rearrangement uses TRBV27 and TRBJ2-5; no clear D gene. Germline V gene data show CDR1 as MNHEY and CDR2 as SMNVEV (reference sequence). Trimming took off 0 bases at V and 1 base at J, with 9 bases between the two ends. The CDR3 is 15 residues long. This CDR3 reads CASSLSISSQETQYF. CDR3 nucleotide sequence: TGTGCCAGCAGTTTATCGATAAGTAGCCAAGAGACCCAGTACTTC.